This T cell receptor (beta chain) emerged from a study of T cells in Graves' hyperthyroidism and ophthalmopathy. General study results and limits: Within blood appeared most thyroid clonotypes that had expanded above 0.001. In the analysis, a 13 V-J model separated ophthalmopathy from stable hyperthyroidism.

Regions amplified from RNA transcripts were the TCR beta CDR3 regions. RT-PCR in the first round (using the HTBI primer set) targeted the TCR CDR3. TCRdb called the multiplex PCR reads again in MiXCR, with one record for every CDR3 protein. Of about 500,000 distinct CDR3 sequences listed, roughly an eighth are singletons. CDR1 and CDR2 (germline): MNHEY, SVGEGT. This CDR3 is built from 16 residues. J was trimmed by 2 bases and V by 2 bases; bases with no gene match: 5. Comment on this clonotype: Its target is not known.

Any patient presenting with uncontrolled infection, other autoimmune disease, pregnancy or lactation was left out. This receptor was identified in a woman younger than 35 with Graves' hyperthyroidism. The chain couples TRBV6-2 or TRBV6-3 to TRBJ2-3; the match to TRBD2 covers 9 bases. The source material was blood. The chain's CDR3 is CASSYERLAATDTQYF. The CDR3 DNA reads as TGTGCCAGCAGTTACGAGAGACTAGCGGCCACAGATACGCAGTATTTT.